These 31 T cell receptor beta chains originate from one sample sequenced in a study of monozygotic twins with cystic fibrosis. Sequenced by immunoSEQ multiplex PCR; TCRdb stores in-frame clones only, minus some. The sample comprises roughly 11,000 clones, roughly 85% of which are singletons, and around 0.5% rests with the top ten. Sequencing was carried out using blood. These TCRs come from a man aged 18 to 29 with cystic fibrosis.

V is TRBV5-5 and J is TRBJ2-7; a possible D gene is TRBD1 (5 bases). Germline lookup yields CDR1 SGHKS and CDR2 YYEKEE (reference sequence). Trimming took off 4 bases at V and 7 bases at J, with 21 bases between the two ends. This CDR3 comprises 15 residues. In DNA form, the CDR3 reads TGTGCCAGCAGCACGGGCCCAGGGTGGGGTGGGGAGCAGTACTTC. It codes for CASSTGPGWGGEQYF. The full variable domain, its missing parts supplied by reference TRBV5-5 and TRBJ2-7, is DAGVTQSPTHLIKTRGQQVTLRCSPISGHKSVSWYQQVLGQGPQFIFQYYEKEERGRGNFPDRFSARQFPNYSSELNVNALLLGDSALYLCASSTGPGWGGEQYFGPGTRLTVT.

This clone was seen once. V usage is TRBV28 and J usage is TRBJ1-5; TRBD1 might be the D (6 bases). V gave up 6 bases and J gave up 2 bases, with 20 bases separating them. This CDR3 contains 17 residues. Germline CDR1 and CDR2: MDHEN and SYDVKM. The chain's CDR3 is CASRERWGRAGNQPQHF. CDR3 in DNA: TGTGCCAGCAGGGAACGGTGGGGGCGGGCGGGCAATCAGCCCCAGCATTTT.

V usage is TRBV5-3 and J usage is TRBJ1-3, with D unresolved. TRBV5-3 falls under the ORF class, with uncertain function. There are 12 residues in the CDR3. Trimming pared 8 bases from V and 2 bases from J, leaving 8 bases between. This chain's CDR3 is CASSLAGNTIYF. The CDR3 bases are TGTGCCAGCAGCCTAGCTGGAAACACCATATATTTT.

This chain joins TRBV7-9 and TRBJ1-5; D gene unclear. The CDR3 is 13 amino acids. Germline lookup yields CDR1 SEHNR and CDR2 FQNEAQ (reference sequence). The V and J ends lost 5 bases and 3 bases respectively, with 8 bases between them. CDR3 amino acids: CASSRYDNQPQHF. The CDR3 DNA reads TGTGCCAGCAGCCGTTACGACAATCAGCCCCAGCATTTT.

In this sample, this clone turned up a few times. The V gene is TRBV5-4, the J gene TRBJ2-1, with D possibly being TRBD1 (6 bases). The CDR3 runs to 14 residues. The V end was cut by 2 bases, the J end by 2 bases, with 8 bases between. CDR1 is SGHNT and CDR2 is YYREEE in the germline V gene (reference sequence). The CDR3 loop reads CASSLYRAYNEQFF. The DNA for the CDR3 is TGTGCCAGCAGCTTATACAGGGCCTACAATGAGCAGTTCTTC.

The DNA for the CDR3 is TGTGCCAGCAGCTCCGGACACAACACCGGGGAGCTGTTTTTT. Translated, it gives CASSSGHNTGELFF. V is TRBV7-9 and J is TRBJ2-2; tentative D call: TRBD1 (5 bases). V was shortened by 4 bases and J by 2 bases, with 8 bases between the two germline ends. The germline V gene has CDR1 SEHNR and CDR2 FQNEAQ (reference sequence). CDR3 length equals 14 residues.

This clone was seen more than once but under ten times. The chain joins TRBV6-1 to TRBJ2-7; tentative D call: TRBD1 (6 bases). Germline V lookup: CDR1 MNHNS, CDR2 SASEGT. This CDR3 has 13 amino acids. V shed 7 bases and J shed 6 bases, with 16 bases lying between them. For the CDR3, the DNA is TGTGCCAGCATCAGGGACATATGGGGCGAGCAGTACTTC. Amino acid sequence: CASIRDIWGEQYF.

V gene TRBV18 combines with J gene TRBJ1-4, with D unresolved. The germline V gene encodes CDR1 KGHSH and CDR2 LQKENI. This CDR3 has 14 amino acids. V was cut by 3 bases and J by 8 bases, with 13 bases left in between. The CDR3 DNA reads TGTGCCAGCTCACCGAGGGAGGGCGGCGAAAAACTGTTTTTT. It encodes CASSPREGGEKLFF.

This clone was observed a few times. The rearrangement uses TRBV7-3 and TRBJ2-1; D not certain. CDR1 SGHTA and CDR2 FQGTGA come from the germline V gene. This CDR3 comprises 15 residues. Trimming removed 5 bases at V and 1 base at J, with 12 bases between. CDR3 sequence: CASSPYSASYNEQFF. The CDR3 nucleotides are TGTGCCAGCAGCCCTTACAGTGCATCCTACAATGAGCAGTTCTTC.

V and J are TRBV19 and TRBJ2-3; a weak D match, TRBD2 (6 bases). CDR3 length: 15 amino acids. Between the trimmed V and J ends, which lost 4 bases and 2 bases, there was a span of 13 bases. Per germline, CDR1 LNHDA and CDR2 SQIVND (reference sequence). CDR3 sequence reads: CASSRFRDFTDTQYF. CDR3 sequence (DNA): TGTGCCAGTAGTAGATTCCGGGACTTCACAGATACGCAGTATTTT.

This clone occurred a few times. The chain couples TRBV2 to TRBJ1-6; 8 bases agree with TRBD1. The trim removed 6 bases at V and 9 bases at J, leaving 7 bases unmatched. The CDR3 totals 14 residues. In germline, CDR1 is SNHLY, CDR2 FYNNEI. The CDR3 here is CASRATGVGSPLHF. DNA for the CDR3: TGTGCCAGCAGAGCGACAGGGGTGGGTTCACCCCTCCACTTT.

The DNA for the CDR3 is TGTGCCAGCAGCTGGCTAGAAGGGGTAGATGAGCAGTTCTTC. Residues: CASSWLEGVDEQFF. The rearrangement joins TRBV28 to TRBJ2-1; weak D call: TRBD1 (5 bases). This CDR3 contains 14 residues. Per germline, CDR1 MDHEN and CDR2 SYDVKM. V was pared by 6 bases and J by 8 bases, with 17 bases between.

This clone was seen a single time. This chain connects TRBV7-8 to TRBJ1-4; no clear D gene. This CDR3 is 16 amino acids long. The V gene lost 2 bases and the J gene lost 1 base, with 11 bases spanning the gap. Germline V gives CDR1 SGHVS, CDR2 FQNEAQ. DNA of the CDR3: TGTGCCAGCAGCTTACGACGCGTAGGAACTAATGAAAAACTGTTTTTT. This sequence encodes CASSLRRVGTNEKLFF. Full variable domain (missing parts from reference TRBV7-8 and TRBJ1-4): GAGVSQSPRYKVAKRGQDVALRCDPISGHVSLFWYQQALGQGPEFLTYFQNEAQLDKSGLPSDRFFAERPEGSVSTLKIQRTQQEDSAVYLCASSLRRVGTNEKLFFGSGTQLSVL.

The J gene is TRBJ1-4, the V gene TRBV7-9; no clear D gene. CDR1 is SEHNR, CDR2 FQNEAQ, per germline (reference sequence). The CDR3 extends over 15 amino acids. Trimming removed 2 bases from V and 5 bases from J, with 12 bases in between. The CDR3 nucleotides read TGTGCCAGCAGCTTAATCGGAGAGAAGAATGAAAAACTGTTTTTT. Its protein product is CASSLIGEKNEKLFF.

The chain uses TRBV4-2 and TRBJ2-3; 7 positions match TRBD1. Germline CDR1 is LGHNA and CDR2 is YNFKEQ. The trim removed 2 bases at V and 0 bases at J, leaving 5 bases unmatched. The CDR3 runs 16 residues. The CDR3 region is CASSQRPTGSTDTQYF. The CDR3 DNA follows: TGTGCCAGCAGCCAACGGCCGACAGGGAGCACAGATACGCAGTATTTT.

This clone showed up just once. This rearrangement joins TRBV7-9 to TRBJ1-1; no firm D call. Trimming took off 4 bases at V and 0 bases at J, with 12 bases between the two ends. CDR3 length: 15 amino acids. Germline V gives CDR1 SEHNR, CDR2 FQNEAQ (reference sequence). CDR3 loop: CASSSHAPLNTEAFF. The CDR3 DNA follows: TGTGCCAGCAGCTCCCATGCGCCATTGAACACTGAAGCTTTCTTT.

V and J are TRBV5-8 and TRBJ2-7; D is unresolved. V was trimmed by 0 bases and J by 2 bases, leaving 18 bases between them. Germline CDR1 is SGHTS and CDR2 is YDEGEE. The CDR3 is 17 amino acids. CDR3 region: CASSLALLVTDPYEQYF. The CDR3 DNA follows: TGTGCCAGCAGCTTGGCCCTCCTGGTCACGGATCCCTACGAGCAGTACTTC.

The chain links TRBV6-5 to TRBJ2-3; the D is unclear. Germline CDR1 reads MNHEY; CDR2 reads SVGAGI. V lost 9 bases and J lost 2, with 6 bases in between. The CDR3 is 11 amino acids. CDR3 DNA sequence: TGTGCCAGTCGGTTCACAGATACGCAGTATTTT. It yields the protein CASRFTDTQYF.

The chain is built from TRBV6-6 and TRBJ2-1; D tentatively fits TRBD1 or TRBD2 (7 bases each). The CDR3 has 16 amino acids. Germline V CDR1 and CDR2: MNHNY, SVGAGI (reference sequence). V was shortened by 4 bases and J by 2 bases, with 15 bases between the two germline ends. CDR3 bases: TGTGCCAGCAGTTTTTCGACAGGGAGGGCCTACAATGAGCAGTTCTTC. This gives the protein CASSFSTGRAYNEQFF.

The chain recombines TRBV2 with TRBJ1-5; perhaps TRBD1 as D (5 bases). V shed 5 bases and J shed 4 bases, with 18 bases lying between them. Per germline, CDR1 SNHLY and CDR2 FYNNEI. The CDR3 spans 16 residues. The CDR3 nucleotides are TGTGCCAGCAGTCTAGGCCCCGGGACGTCAAATCAGCCCCAGCATTTT. It is translated as CASSLGPGTSNQPQHF.

The chain links TRBV19 to TRBJ2-7; 12 nucleotides match TRBD1. The CDR3 loop spans 18 amino acids. The J segment lost 2 bases and the V segment lost 4 bases, leaving 12 bases of the junction unmatched. The germline V gene has CDR1 LNHDA and CDR2 SQIVND (reference sequence). This CDR3 is CASSTGTGGIQRAYEQYF. For the CDR3, the DNA is TGTGCCAGTAGTACCGGGACAGGGGGCATACAGAGGGCCTACGAGCAGTACTTC.

The V and J genes are TRBV5-1 and TRBJ2-7, with a possible D match to TRBD2 (5 bases). The CDR3 sequence is 13 residues long. V was trimmed by 5 bases and J by 4 bases, leaving 13 bases between them. CDR1 is SGHRS, CDR2 YFSETQ, per germline. The CDR3 sequence: CASSPASQYEQYF. DNA for the CDR3: TGCGCCAGCAGTCCGGCTAGCCAGTACGAGCAGTACTTC.

The chain joins TRBV4-1 to TRBJ2-5; 7 nucleotides match TRBD2. The CDR3 extends over 15 amino acids. CDR1 and CDR2 from the germline V gene are MGHRA and YSYEKL. The J segment lost 1 base and the V segment lost 6 bases, leaving 8 bases of the junction unmatched. CDR3 loop: CASSGTWGGQETQYF. CDR3 bases: TGCGCCAGCAGTGGTACCTGGGGGGGCCAAGAGACCCAGTACTTC.

This chain links TRBV11-2 with TRBJ1-1; no clear D gene. The CDR3 is made up of 14 amino acids. V was clipped by 3 bases and J by 2 bases, with 10 bases between them. Germline V gene lookup returns CDR1 SGHAT and CDR2 FQNNGV. CDR3 residues: CASSFMVTNTEAFF. For the CDR3, the DNA is TGTGCCAGCAGCTTTATGGTCACAAACACTGAAGCTTTCTTT.

The chain recombines TRBV28 with TRBJ1-5; TRBD1 is a possible D gene (5 bases). Germline CDR1 is MDHEN and CDR2 is SYDVKM. V dropped 7 bases and J dropped 5 bases, with 15 bases sitting between them. The CDR3 has 14 amino acids. In DNA form, the CDR3 reads TGTGCCAGCACTTTCGGGGCACAACATCAGCCCCAGCATTTT. As protein: CASTFGAQHQPQHF.

The genes are TRBV5-1 and TRBJ1-5; 7 nucleotides match TRBD1. Germline V CDR1 and CDR2: SGHRS, YFSETQ. The CDR3 contains 14 residues. V trimming: 0 bases; J trimming: 5 bases; junction bases outside the gene matches: 2. CDR3 loop: CASSLEGADQPQHF. As DNA, the CDR3 is TGCGCCAGCAGCTTGGAGGGGGCGGATCAGCCCCAGCATTTT.

The chain carries TRBV6-5 and TRBJ2-7, with 7 bases aligning to TRBD1. The CDR3 is made up of 12 amino acids. Germline CDR1 is MNHEY and CDR2 is SVGAGI. Trimming removed 8 bases from V and 3 bases from J; junction bases left unmatched: 4. CDR3 sequence: CASGTDIYEQYF. The CDR3 nucleotides are TGTGCCAGCGGGACAGACATCTACGAGCAGTACTTC.

The chain joins TRBV10-3 to TRBJ1-2; 10 bases are a match to TRBD1. This CDR3 is built from 15 residues. The germline V gene encodes CDR1 ENHRY and CDR2 SYGVKD. The junction had 5 bases not matched to a gene; V was cut back by 7 bases and J by 0 bases. The CDR3 DNA reads TGTGCCATCATGGGACAGGGGTCCTCTAACTATGGCTACACCTTC. Its translation is CAIMGQGSSNYGYTF.

This chain links TRBV5-8 with TRBJ2-5; D possibly matches TRBD1 or TRBD2 (5 bases each). This CDR3 spans 13 amino acids. Trimming removed 4 bases from V and 5 bases from J, with 12 bases in between. The germline V gene encodes CDR1 SGHTS and CDR2 YDEGEE. In DNA form, the CDR3 reads TGTGCCAGCAGCGGGGGAGTGTTGGAGACCCAGTACTTC. This codes for CASSGGVLETQYF.

The chain links TRBV27 to TRBJ1-2, with TRBD1 as a possible D gene (6 bases). This CDR3 is built from 13 residues. In germline, CDR1 is MNHEY, CDR2 SMNVEV (reference sequence). V was shortened by 0 bases and J by 8 bases, with 10 bases between the two germline ends. The chain's CDR3 is CASSLSTGWGYTF. Written as DNA, the CDR3 is TGTGCCAGCAGTTTATCAACAGGGTGGGGCTACACCTTC.

The chain combines TRBV21-1 with TRBJ2-5; the table's D gene call, TRBD1, was not cross checked with the DNA. TRBV21-1 is a documented pseudogene. The CDR3 has 17 residues. The CDR3: CASSAPQRDREQETQYF. The CDR3 nucleotides are TGTGCCAGCAGCGCCCCTCAAAGGGACAGGGAACAAGAGACCCAGTACTTC.